This entry is about one TCR beta chain. The data derive from a study of glioma-infiltrating T cells after dendritic cell vaccination. Measured with immunoSEQ multiplex PCR; TCRdb has only the in-frame clones, and not every one. The data show approximately 100,000 clones, with roughly 80% seen just once and approximately 12% held by the top ten. The receptor's source is a human donor with glioblastoma. Sequencing used blood, obtained before dendritic cell vaccination.

CDR3 coding DNA: TGTGCCTGGAGTGCCGGGACAGTCGGTTCACCCCTCCACTTT. Its protein product is CAWSAGTVGSPLHF. This sequence joins TRBV30 and TRBJ1-6; 7 bases fit TRBD1. Germline V gene lookup returns CDR1 GTSNPN and CDR2 SVGIG (reference sequence). There are 14 residues in the CDR3. V lost 1 base to trimming and J lost 9 bases; unmatched junction nucleotides: 6.